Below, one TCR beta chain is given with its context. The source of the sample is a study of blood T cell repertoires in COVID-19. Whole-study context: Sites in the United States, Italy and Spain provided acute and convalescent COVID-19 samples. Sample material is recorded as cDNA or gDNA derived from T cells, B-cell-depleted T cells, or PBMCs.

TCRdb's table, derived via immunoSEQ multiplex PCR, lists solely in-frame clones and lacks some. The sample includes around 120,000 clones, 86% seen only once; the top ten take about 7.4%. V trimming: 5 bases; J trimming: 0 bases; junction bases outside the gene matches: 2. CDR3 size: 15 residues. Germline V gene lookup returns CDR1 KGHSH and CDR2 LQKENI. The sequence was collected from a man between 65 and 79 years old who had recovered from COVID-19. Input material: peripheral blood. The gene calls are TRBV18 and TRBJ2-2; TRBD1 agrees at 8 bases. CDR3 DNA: TGTGCCAGCTCAACGACAGGGGCGAACACCGGGGAGCTGTTTTTT. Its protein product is CASSTTGANTGELFF.